This T cell receptor (beta chain) was recorded in a study of OX40 agonist ivuxolimab in advanced cancers. About the study: Patients achieving partial responses numbered three: one hepatocellular carcinoma case and two cutaneous melanoma cases.

The CDR3 sequence is 15 residues long. V lost 1 base to trimming and J lost 0 bases, with 7 bases between them. Germline CDR1 and CDR2: SNHLY and FYNNEI. Clones were sequenced by immunoSEQ multiplex PCR, and TCRdb holds only the in-frame ones, with some missing. This table holds 25,000 to 40,000 clones, 84% found once. Points on this clone: The antigen remains unidentified.

Study-level findings and limits: Among the least clonally expanded were partial responders at 0.1-3.0 mg/kg.

The clonotype originates from an adult with an advanced solid tumor such as melanoma, head and neck, liver or kidney cancer. V and J are TRBV2 and TRBJ1-5; D is ambiguous. The sample here was CD4+ or CD8+ T cells sorted from blood, taken in a trial of the OX40 agonist ivuxolimab. CDR3 protein: CASSEGQYSNQPQHF. The CDR3 bases are TGTGCCAGCAGTGAAGGGCAGTATAGCAATCAGCCCCAGCATTTT.